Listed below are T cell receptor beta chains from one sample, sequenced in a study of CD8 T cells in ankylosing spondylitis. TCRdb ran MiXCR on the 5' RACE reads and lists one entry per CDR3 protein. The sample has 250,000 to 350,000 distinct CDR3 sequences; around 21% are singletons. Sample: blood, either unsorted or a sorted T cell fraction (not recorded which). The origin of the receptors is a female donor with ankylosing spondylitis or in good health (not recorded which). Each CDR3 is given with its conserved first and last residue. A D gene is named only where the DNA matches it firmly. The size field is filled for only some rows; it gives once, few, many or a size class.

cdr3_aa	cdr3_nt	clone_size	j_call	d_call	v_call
CASSSQDRWGDTQYF	TGTGCCAGCAGCTCCCAGGACAGGTGGGGAGATACGCAGTATTTT	few	TRBJ2-3	TRBD1	TRBV7-2
CASSLGGVGEQYF	TGTGCCAGCAGTTTGGGGGGAGTGGGCGAGCAGTACTTC	.	TRBJ2-7	.	TRBV28
CSVGGRGYGYTF	TGCAGCGTTGGCGGCAGGGGGTATGGCTACACCTTC	few	TRBJ1-2	TRBD1	TRBV29-1
CASSKGTGLWFF	TGTGCCAGCAGCAAAGGGACAGGTCTCTGGTTCTTC	.	TRBJ2-1	TRBD1	TRBV7-6
CASSLSYHRGEKLFF	TGTGCCAGCAGCTTATCATACCACCGAGGGGAAAAACTGTTTTTT	many	TRBJ1-4	.	TRBV7-2
CASSFGDRGAKPQHF	TGTGCCAGCAGTTTTGGGGACAGGGGAGCCAAGCCCCAGCATTTT	many	TRBJ1-5	TRBD1	TRBV28
CASSYSEESNQPQHF	TGTGCCAGCAGTTACTCGGAGGAGAGCAATCAGCCCCAGCATTTT	.	TRBJ1-5	.	TRBV6-5
CASSRDSPDGELFF	TGCGCCAGCAGCCGGGACAGCCCGGACGGGGAGCTGTTTTTT	.	TRBJ2-2	TRBD1	TRBV5-1
CSAEAGGANEQFF	TGCAGTGCTGAAGCGGGAGGAGCCAATGAGCAGTTCTTC	few	TRBJ2-1	TRBD2	TRBV20-1
CASSSTSGTGEQYF	TGTGCCAGCAGCAGTACTAGCGGGACTGGAGAGCAGTACTTC	.	TRBJ2-7	TRBD2	TRBV7-2
CASSQVAGLASEQFF	TGCGCCAGCAGCCAAGTGGCCGGACTAGCATCTGAGCAGTTCTTC	.	TRBJ2-1	TRBD2	TRBV4-3
CSARWTSGRKDTQYF	TGCAGTGCTAGATGGACTAGCGGGAGGAAAGATACGCAGTATTTT	.	TRBJ2-3	TRBD2	TRBV20-1
CASSLGRGRLANYEQYF	TGTGCCAGCAGCTTAGGGCGGGGGAGACTAGCCAACTACGAGCAGTACTTC	.	TRBJ2-7	TRBD2	TRBV11-1
CASSLATDQPQHF	TGTGCCAGCAGCTTAGCGACCGATCAGCCCCAGCATTTT	.	TRBJ1-5	.	TRBV7-8
CASSVRGLLDTEAFF	TGTGCCAGCAGTGTGAGGGGGCTCCTTGACACTGAAGCTTTCTTT	few	TRBJ1-1	TRBD1	TRBV2
CASSPGAQEQYF	TGTGCCAGCTCACCAGGGGCGCAGGAGCAGTACTTC	.	TRBJ2-7	.	TRBV18
CASSPQTSGNTDTQYF	TGTGCCAGCAGTCCTCAGACTAGCGGGAACACAGATACGCAGTATTTT	few	TRBJ2-3	TRBD2	TRBV6-1
CATSEQGQGRTGELFF	TGTGCCACCAGTGAGCAGGGACAGGGACGGACCGGGGAGCTGTTTTTT	many	TRBJ2-2	TRBD1	TRBV24-1
CASSTDLTEAKNIQYF	TGCGCCAGCAGTACCGACCTAACAGAAGCCAAAAACATTCAGTACTTC	few	TRBJ2-4	.	TRBV5-1
CASSLRRSNTEAFF	TGTGCCAGCAGTCTCCGCCGGAGCAACACTGAAGCTTTCTTT	many	TRBJ1-1	.	TRBV28
CSASPGQLEETQYF	TGCAGTGCTAGCCCCGGACAGTTAGAAGAGACCCAGTACTTC	.	TRBJ2-5	.	TRBV20-1
CASSTTYGTSGRNEQFF	TGTGCCAGCAGCACGACATACGGGACTAGCGGGAGGAATGAGCAGTTCTTC	few	TRBJ2-1	TRBD2	TRBV13
CASSSRTDTRGTQYF	TGTGCCAGCAGTTCCCGGACCGATACAAGAGGGACCCAGTACTTC	.	TRBJ2-5	.	TRBV6-5
CASSGLDFFAGDGYTF	TGTGCCAGCAGCGGCCTGGATTTTTTCGCTGGGGATGGCTACACCTTC	few	TRBJ1-2	.	TRBV3-1
CASSQARGNYGYTF	TGCGCCAGCAGCCAAGCAAGGGGAAACTATGGCTACACCTTC	.	TRBJ1-2	.	TRBV4-3
CSAEGDGRSSYNEQFF	TGCAGCGCTGAAGGGGATGGGAGGAGCTCCTACAATGAGCAGTTCTTC	many	TRBJ2-1	.	TRBV29-1
CASRDRLTSSSYEQYF	TGTGCCAGCCGTGACCGTTTGACTAGTAGCTCCTACGAGCAGTACTTC	.	TRBJ2-7	.	TRBV27
CSVEATKGSGETQYF	TGCAGCGTTGAGGCGACCAAAGGGTCAGGAGAGACCCAGTACTTC	many	TRBJ2-5	.	TRBV29-1
CASPPVVQRPQFF	TGTGCCAGCCCCCCCGTCGTGCAGCGGCCTCAGTTCTTC	many	TRBJ2-1	.	TRBV12-3/TRBV12-4
CASSEGQETQYF	TGCGCCAGCAGTGAGGGGCAAGAGACCCAGTACTTC	once	TRBJ2-5	.	TRBV10-2
CASSQRAGETQYF	TGTGCCAGCAGCCAACGGGCGGGAGAGACCCAGTACTTC	.	TRBJ2-5	.	TRBV3-1